This TCR beta chain was sequenced in a study of blood T cell repertoires in COVID-19. The method was immunoSEQ multiplex PCR; TCRdb's version includes in-frame clones alone and lacks a portion of them. The repertoire holds fewer than 350,000 clones, with less than 90% as singletons. The V and J ends lost 0 bases and 0 bases respectively, with 13 bases between them. CDR3 length: 17 amino acids. CDR1 LGHNA and CDR2 YSLEER come from the germline V gene. The V and J genes are TRBV4-3 and TRBJ2-3, with D tentatively TRBD1 (5 bases). The source material was peripheral blood. The TCR comes from a woman between 65 and 79 years old with COVID-19, enrolled during active disease. The CDR3, as DNA: TGCGCCAGCAGCCAAGATCGGACACCGAGTAGCACAGATACGCAGTATTTT. It encodes CASSQDRTPSSTDTQYF.